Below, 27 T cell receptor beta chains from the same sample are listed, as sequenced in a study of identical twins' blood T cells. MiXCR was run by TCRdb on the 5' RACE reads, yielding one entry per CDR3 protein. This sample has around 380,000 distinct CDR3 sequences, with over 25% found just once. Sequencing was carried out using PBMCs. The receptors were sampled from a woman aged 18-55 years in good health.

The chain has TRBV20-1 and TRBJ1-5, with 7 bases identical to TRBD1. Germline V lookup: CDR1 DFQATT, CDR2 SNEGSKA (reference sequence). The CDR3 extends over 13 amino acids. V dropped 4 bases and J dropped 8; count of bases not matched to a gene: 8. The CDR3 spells CSAKTGSWEPQHF. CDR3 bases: TGCAGTGCTAAGACAGGGAGTTGGGAGCCCCAGCATTTT.

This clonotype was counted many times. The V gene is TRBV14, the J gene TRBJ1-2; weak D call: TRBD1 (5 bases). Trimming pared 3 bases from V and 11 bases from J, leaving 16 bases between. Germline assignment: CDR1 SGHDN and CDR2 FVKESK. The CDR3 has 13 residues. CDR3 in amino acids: CASSHAALKGYTF. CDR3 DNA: TGTGCCAGCAGCCACGCTGCCCTTAAGGGGTACACCTTC.

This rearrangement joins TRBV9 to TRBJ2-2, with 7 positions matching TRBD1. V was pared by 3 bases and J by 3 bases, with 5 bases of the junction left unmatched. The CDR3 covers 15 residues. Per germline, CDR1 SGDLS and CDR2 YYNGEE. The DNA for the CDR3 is TGTGCCAGCAGCGCTACAGGGGAATACACCGGGGAGCTGTTTTTT. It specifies CASSATGEYTGELFF.

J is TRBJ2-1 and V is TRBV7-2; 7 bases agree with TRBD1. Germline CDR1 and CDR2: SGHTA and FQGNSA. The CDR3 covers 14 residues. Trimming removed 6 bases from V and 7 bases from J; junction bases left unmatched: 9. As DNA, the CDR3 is TGTGCCAGCAGACCTTACAGGGGCGGGAATGAGCAGTTCTTC. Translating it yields CASRPYRGGNEQFF.

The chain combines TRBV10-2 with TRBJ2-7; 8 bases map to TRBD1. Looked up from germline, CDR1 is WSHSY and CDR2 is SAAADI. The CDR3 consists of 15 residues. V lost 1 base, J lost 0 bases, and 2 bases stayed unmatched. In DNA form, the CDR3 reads TGCGCCAGCAGTGAGTTCGGGACAGGCTCCTACGAGCAGTACTTC. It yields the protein CASSEFGTGSYEQYF.

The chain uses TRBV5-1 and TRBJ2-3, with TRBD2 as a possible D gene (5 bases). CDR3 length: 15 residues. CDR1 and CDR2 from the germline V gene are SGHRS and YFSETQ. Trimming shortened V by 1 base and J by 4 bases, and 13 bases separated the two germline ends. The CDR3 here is CASSLPRTGPDTQYF. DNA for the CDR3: TGCGCCAGCAGCTTGCCCCGGACTGGTCCAGATACGCAGTATTTT.

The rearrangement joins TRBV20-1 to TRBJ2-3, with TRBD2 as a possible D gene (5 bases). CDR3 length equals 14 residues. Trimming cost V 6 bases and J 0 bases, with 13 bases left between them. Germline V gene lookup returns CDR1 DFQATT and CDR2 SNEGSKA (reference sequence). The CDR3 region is CSAPGWGSTDTQYF. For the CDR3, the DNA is TGCAGTGCCCCGGGGTGGGGAAGCACAGATACGCAGTATTTT.

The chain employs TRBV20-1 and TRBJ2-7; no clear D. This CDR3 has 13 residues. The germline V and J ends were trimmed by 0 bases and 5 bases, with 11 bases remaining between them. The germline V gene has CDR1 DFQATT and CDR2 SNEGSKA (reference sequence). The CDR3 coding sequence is TGCAGTGCTAGAGACGGCAGTCTCAACGAGCAGTACTTC. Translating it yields CSARDGSLNEQYF.

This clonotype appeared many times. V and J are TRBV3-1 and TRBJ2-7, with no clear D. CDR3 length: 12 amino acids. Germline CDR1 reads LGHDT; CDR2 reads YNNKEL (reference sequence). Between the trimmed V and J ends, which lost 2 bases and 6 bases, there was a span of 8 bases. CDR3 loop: CASSQIESEQYF. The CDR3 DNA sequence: TGTGCCAGCAGCCAAATAGAGAGCGAGCAGTACTTC.

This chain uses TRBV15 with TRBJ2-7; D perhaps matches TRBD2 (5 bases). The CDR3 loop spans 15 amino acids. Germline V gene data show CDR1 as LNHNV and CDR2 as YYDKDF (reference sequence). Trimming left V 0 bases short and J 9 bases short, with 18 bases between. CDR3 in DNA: TGTGCCACCAGCAGAGAAGTTGGGAGTTTGGCGGCGCAGTACTTC. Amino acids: CATSREVGSLAAQYF.

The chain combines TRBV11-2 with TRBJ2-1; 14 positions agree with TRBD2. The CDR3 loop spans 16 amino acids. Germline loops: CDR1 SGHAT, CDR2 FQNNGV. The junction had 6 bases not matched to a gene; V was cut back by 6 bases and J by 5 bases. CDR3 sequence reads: CASSFGTSGGHNEQFF. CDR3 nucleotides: TGTGCCAGCAGTTTTGGGACTAGCGGGGGCCACAATGAGCAGTTCTTC. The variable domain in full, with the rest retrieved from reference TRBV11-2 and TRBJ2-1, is EAGVAQSPRYKIIEKRQSVAFWCNPISGHATLYWYQQILGQGPKLLIQFQNNGVVDDSQLPKDRFSAERLKGVDSTLKIQPAKLEDSAVYLCASSFGTSGGHNEQFFGPGTRLTVL.

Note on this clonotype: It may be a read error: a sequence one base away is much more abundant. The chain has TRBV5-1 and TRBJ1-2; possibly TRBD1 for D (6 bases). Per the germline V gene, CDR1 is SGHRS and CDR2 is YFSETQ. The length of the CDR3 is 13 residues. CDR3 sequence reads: CASSPDRFYGCTF. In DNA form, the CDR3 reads TGCGCCAGCAGTCCCGACAGGTTCTATGGCTGCACCTTC.

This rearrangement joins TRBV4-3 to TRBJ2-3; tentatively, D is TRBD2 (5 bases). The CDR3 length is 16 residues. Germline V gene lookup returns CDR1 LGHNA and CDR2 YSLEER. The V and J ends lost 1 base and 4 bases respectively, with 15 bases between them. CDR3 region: CASSQGSLGGADTQYF. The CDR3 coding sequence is TGCGCCAGCAGCCAAGGTAGCCTCGGAGGAGCAGATACGCAGTATTTT.

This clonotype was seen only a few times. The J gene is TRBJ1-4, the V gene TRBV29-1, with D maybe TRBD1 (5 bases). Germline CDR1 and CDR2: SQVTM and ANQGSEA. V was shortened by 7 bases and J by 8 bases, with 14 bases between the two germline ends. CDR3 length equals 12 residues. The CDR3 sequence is CSARRGGEKLFF. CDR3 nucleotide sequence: TGCAGCGCCCGGAGGGGCGGCGAAAAACTGTTTTTT.

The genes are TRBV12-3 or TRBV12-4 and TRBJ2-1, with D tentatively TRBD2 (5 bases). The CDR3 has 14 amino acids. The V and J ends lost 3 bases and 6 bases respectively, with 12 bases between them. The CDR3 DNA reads TGTGCCAGCAGTTTGTTACTAGGGTGCAATGAGCAGTTCTTC. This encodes CASSLLLGCNEQFF.

CDR3 DNA sequence: TGTGCCAGCACCCTGGGACCAACGGGAAAACTGTTTTTT. Translation gives CASTLGPTGKLFF. The chain carries TRBV12-3 or TRBV12-4 and TRBJ1-4; D perhaps matches TRBD1 (5 bases). V shed 7 bases and J shed 10 bases, with 16 bases lying between them. This CDR3 is 13 amino acids long.

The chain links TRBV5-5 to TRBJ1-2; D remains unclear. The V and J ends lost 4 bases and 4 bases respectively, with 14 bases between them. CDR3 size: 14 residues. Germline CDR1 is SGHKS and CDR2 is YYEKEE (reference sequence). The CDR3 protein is CASSGSPQAYGYTF. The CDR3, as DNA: TGTGCCAGCAGCGGTAGTCCGCAGGCCTATGGCTACACCTTC. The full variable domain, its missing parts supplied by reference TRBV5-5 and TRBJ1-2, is DAGVTQSPTHLIKTRGQQVTLRCSPISGHKSVSWYQQVLGQGPQFIFQYYEKEERGRGNFPDRFSARQFPNYSSELNVNALLLGDSALYLCASSGSPQAYGYTFGSGTRLTVV.

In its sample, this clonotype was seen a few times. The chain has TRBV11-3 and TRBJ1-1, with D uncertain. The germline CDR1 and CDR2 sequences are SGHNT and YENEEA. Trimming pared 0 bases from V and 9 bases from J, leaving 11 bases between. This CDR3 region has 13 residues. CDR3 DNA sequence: TGTGCCAGCAGCTTAGATCAGAAAGGTAAAGCTTTCTTT. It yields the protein CASSLDQKGKAFF. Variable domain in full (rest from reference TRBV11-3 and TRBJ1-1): EAGVVQSPRYKIIEKKQPVAFWCNPISGHNTLYWYLQNLGQGPELLIRYENEEAVDDSQLPKDRFSAERLKGVDSTLKIQPAELGDSAVYLCASSLDQKGKAFFGQGTRLTVV.

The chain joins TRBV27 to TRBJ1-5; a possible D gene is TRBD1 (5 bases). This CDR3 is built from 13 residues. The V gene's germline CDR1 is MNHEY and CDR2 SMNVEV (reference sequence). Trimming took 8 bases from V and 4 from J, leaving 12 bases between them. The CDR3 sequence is CASGRAENQPQHF. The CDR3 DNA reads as TGTGCCAGCGGCAGGGCGGAAAATCAGCCCCAGCATTTT.

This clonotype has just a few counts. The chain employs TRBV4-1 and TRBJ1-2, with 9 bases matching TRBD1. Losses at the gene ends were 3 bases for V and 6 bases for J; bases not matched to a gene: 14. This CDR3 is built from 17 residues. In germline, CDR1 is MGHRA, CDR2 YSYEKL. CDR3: CASSQPLRQGVRNGYTF. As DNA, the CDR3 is TGCGCCAGCAGCCAGCCATTGAGACAGGGGGTCAGAAATGGCTACACCTTC.

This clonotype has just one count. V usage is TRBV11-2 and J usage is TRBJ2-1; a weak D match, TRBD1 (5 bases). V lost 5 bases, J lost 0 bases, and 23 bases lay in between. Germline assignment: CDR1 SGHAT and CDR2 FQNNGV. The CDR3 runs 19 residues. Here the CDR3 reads CASSIAAGLYALSYNEQFF. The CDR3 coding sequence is TGTGCCAGCAGCATCGCCGCAGGGCTATATGCCCTCTCCTACAATGAGCAGTTCTTC. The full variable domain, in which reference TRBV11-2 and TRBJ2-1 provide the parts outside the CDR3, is EAGVAQSPRYKIIEKRQSVAFWCNPISGHATLYWYQQILGQGPKLLIQFQNNGVVDDSQLPKDRFSAERLKGVDSTLKIQPAKLEDSAVYLCASSIAAGLYALSYNEQFFGPGTRLTVL.

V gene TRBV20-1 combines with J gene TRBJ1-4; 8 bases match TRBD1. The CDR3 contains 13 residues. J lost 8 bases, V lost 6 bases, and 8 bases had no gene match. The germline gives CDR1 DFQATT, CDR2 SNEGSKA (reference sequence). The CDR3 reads CSAKTGDQEKLFF. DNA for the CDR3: TGCAGTGCCAAGACAGGGGATCAAGAAAAACTGTTTTTT.

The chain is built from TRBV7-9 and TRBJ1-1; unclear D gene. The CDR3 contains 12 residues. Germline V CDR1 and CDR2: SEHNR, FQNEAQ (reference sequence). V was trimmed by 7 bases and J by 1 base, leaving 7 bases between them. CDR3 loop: CASNRWNTEAFF. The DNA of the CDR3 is TGTGCCAGCAACCGATGGAACACTGAAGCTTTCTTT.

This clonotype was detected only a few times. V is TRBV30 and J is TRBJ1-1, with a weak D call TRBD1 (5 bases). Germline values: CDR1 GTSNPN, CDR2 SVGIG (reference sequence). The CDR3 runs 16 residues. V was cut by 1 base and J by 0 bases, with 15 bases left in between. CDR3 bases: TGTGCCTGGAGTGAGGAGGAAGGGACGTTGAACACTGAAGCTTTCTTT. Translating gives CAWSEEEGTLNTEAFF.

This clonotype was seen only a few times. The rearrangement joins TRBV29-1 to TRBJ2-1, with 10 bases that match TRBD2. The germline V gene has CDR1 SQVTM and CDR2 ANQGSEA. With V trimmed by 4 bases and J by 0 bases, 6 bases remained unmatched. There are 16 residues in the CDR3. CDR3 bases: TGCAGCGTTGGGGCTAGCGGGGGTAGCTCCTACAATGAGCAGTTCTTC. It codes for CSVGASGGSSYNEQFF.

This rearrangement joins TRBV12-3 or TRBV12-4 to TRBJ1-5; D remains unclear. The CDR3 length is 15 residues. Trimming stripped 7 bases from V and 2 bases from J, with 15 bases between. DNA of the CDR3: TGTGCCAGCACTCTACACGGAGGAGGCAATCAGCCCCAGCATTTT. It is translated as CASTLHGGGNQPQHF.

As DNA, the CDR3 is TGTGTCAGCAGCAGCGGGGCCAAAACTGGAAACACCATATATTTT. Amino acids: CVSSSGAKTGNTIYF. This chain links TRBV21-1 with TRBJ1-3; TRBD1 is taken as the D call from the table, unchecked against the DNA. TRBV21-1 is flagged as a pseudogene. This CDR3 comprises 15 residues.